The 17 T cell receptor beta chains reported below all come from one sample, sequenced in a study of human CD8 memory T cell subsets. TPEX cells were CCR7+ PD-1+ TIGIT+ early memory CD8+ T cells with exhausted-like traits. The authors made TCR beta libraries using UMI-labeled 5' RACE. TCRdb reprocessed the 5' RACE reads; each CDR3 protein has one entry and no DNA is given. The sample includes around 10,000 distinct CDR3 sequences. Material: CD8+ T cells from PBMCs. The source of these receptors is a human donor in good health.

The chain combines TRBV13 with TRBJ2-7; no DNA is available, so the TRBD2 call from TCRdb remains unchecked. The CDR3 length is 14 residues. Germline-derived CDR1 and CDR2 are PRHDT and FYEKMQ (reference sequence). CDR3 region: CASSLNGRESEQYF.

The V call is TRBV7-9, the J call TRBJ2-7; the TCRdb D gene call, TRBD1, has no DNA to confirm it. Germline lookup yields CDR1 SEHNR and CDR2 FQNEAQ (reference sequence). The CDR3 has 13 amino acids. The CDR3: CASSTYRGREQYF.

The chain uses TRBV6-2 or TRBV6-3 and TRBJ2-3; TCRdb designates TRBD2, a call that cannot be tested without DNA. CDR3 length: 16 residues. The germline gives CDR1 MNHEY, CDR2 SVGEGT. The CDR3 is CASSLRLAGGADTQYF.

The CDR3 loop reads CASSLTGGQPQHF. This sequence joins TRBV28 and TRBJ1-5; no DNA is available, so the TRBD1 call from TCRdb remains unchecked. CDR3 length: 13 residues. The germline V gene has CDR1 MDHEN and CDR2 SYDVKM.

The rearrangement uses TRBV6-6 and TRBJ1-6; TCRdb outputs TRBD1, but without DNA this stays unchecked. The CDR3 is made up of 12 amino acids. Per germline, CDR1 MNHNY and CDR2 SVGAGI (reference sequence). CDR3 sequence reads: CASQGLNSPLHF.

In terms of frequency, this clonotype is medium-sized. The chain employs TRBV14 and TRBJ2-1; there is no DNA to check the TCRdb D call of TRBD1. Germline assignment: CDR1 SGHDN and CDR2 FVKESK. The CDR3 covers 16 residues. CDR3 region: CASSHPDRGFYNEQFF.

This clonotype registers medium-sized by frequency. The gene calls are TRBV7-2 and TRBJ2-1; TCRdb's D call, TRBD2, is unchecked because there is no DNA. Germline loops: CDR1 SGHTA, CDR2 FQGNSA. The CDR3 is made up of 18 amino acids. CDR3 residues: CASSLGGPYGTIGNEQFF.

J is TRBJ1-1 and V is TRBV11-2. Germline CDR1 SGHAT, CDR2 FQNNGV. The CDR3 runs to 16 residues. The CDR3 protein is CASSVGTGFMRTEAFF.

The V gene is TRBV4-3, the J gene TRBJ1-6. The V gene's germline CDR1 is LGHNA and CDR2 YSLEER. This CDR3 contains 15 residues. The CDR3 loop reads CASSQDRGEESPLHF.

J is TRBJ2-7 and V is TRBV5-4; TCRdb proposes TRBD2, but this gene call is untestable without DNA. This CDR3 spans 15 amino acids. Germline loops: CDR1 SGHNT, CDR2 YYREEE (reference sequence). The CDR3 sequence: CASSVKGASGLEQYF.

The chain joins TRBV2 to TRBJ1-2; TCRdb selects TRBD1, and the lack of DNA leaves this call unchecked. The CDR3 sequence is 12 residues long. Germline CDR1 and CDR2: SNHLY and FYNNEI. The CDR3 sequence: CAIAQGTYGYTF.

The rearrangement uses TRBV4-1 and TRBJ2-5; TCRdb indicates TRBD2, and absent DNA this call remains unverified. The CDR3 extends over 18 amino acids. The germline gives CDR1 MGHRA, CDR2 YSYEKL. Here the CDR3 reads CASSQALSGRATWETQYF.

The V and J genes are TRBV4-1 and TRBJ2-7; TCRdb's D gene call, TRBD1, goes unchecked for lack of DNA. Germline CDR1 reads MGHRA; CDR2 reads YSYEKL. This CDR3 is 15 amino acids long. CDR3: CASSQEPQGRYEQYF.

The V call is TRBV19, the J call TRBJ2-1; without DNA, the TCRdb call of TRBD2 cannot be checked. CDR1 and CDR2 from the germline V gene are LNHDA and SQIVND (reference sequence). The CDR3 covers 16 residues. The CDR3 reads CASTLALSSSYNEQFF.

The V call is TRBV30, the J call TRBJ2-7. CDR1 GTSNPN and CDR2 SVGIG come from the germline V gene (reference sequence). CDR3 length: 13 amino acids. CDR3 loop: CAWRHLRSYEQYF.

The chain employs TRBV7-9 and TRBJ2-7; the D call of TRBD2 rests on TCRdb alone, since no DNA is present to check it. The CDR3 length is 14 residues. CDR1 and CDR2 from the germline V gene are SEHNR and FQNEAQ (reference sequence). CDR3 sequence reads: CASEESSGSYEQYF.

CDR3 residues: CASSQVHGPGNYGYTF. The rearrangement joins TRBV3-1 to TRBJ1-2; TCRdb returns TRBD1, unconfirmable since there is no DNA. Per germline, CDR1 LGHDT and CDR2 YNNKEL (reference sequence). The CDR3 totals 16 residues.